The clone carrying this TCR beta chain was seen just once. The antigen remains undetermined. This sample was taken from a study of blood T cells in healthy people across ages. Overall study findings and caveats: More naive CD4+ cells and higher diversity were found in long-lived than in aged donors. TCR beta diversity per million T cells fell roughly linearly with age. CMV infection status of these donors was not known.

This CDR3 has 14 amino acids. Trimming removed 5 bases at V and 11 bases at J, with 24 bases between. Germline CDR1 is DFQATT and CDR2 is SNEGSKA (reference sequence). A second PCR, run for roughly 6 to 11 cycles, used a sample-barcoded 5' primer plus a J-beta primer mix. MiXCR, run by TCRdb on the 5' RACE reads, gives a single entry per CDR3 protein. The repertoire has 650,000 to 1,000,000 distinct CDR3 sequences, roughly 35% of them found once; the top ten carry 10% to 15%. Peripheral blood, roughly 9.3 milliliters per donor, was collected. This receptor was identified in a man aged 18-30 years in good health. The chain recombines TRBV20-1 with TRBJ2-5, with a possible D match to TRBD1 (6 bases). The sequencing sample was made of blood. The CDR3 spells CSALQRGSYNEQYF. CDR3 in DNA: TGCAGTGCTCTCCAGAGGGGGAGCTACAATGAGCAGTACTTC.